The clone carrying this TCR beta chain was detected a few times. Antigen specificity is unknown. This entry comes from a study of blood T cells in healthy people across ages. The use of a sample-barcoded 5' primer and a J-beta primer mix characterized a second PCR of 7 to 11 cycles. Tagging of each cDNA molecule was performed by a template-switch adaptor with 12 random nucleotides. TCRdb fed the 5' RACE reads into MiXCR, producing one record per CDR3 protein. The data hold about 640,000 distinct CDR3 sequences, with about 43% observed a single time. The study, taken as a whole, reports: Donor CMV status was unknown, possibly confounding expanded clonotype changes. Since the PBMCs were unsorted, naive and antigen-experienced cells could not be conclusively compared. TCR beta diversity per million T cells fell roughly linearly with age.

The CDR3 has 15 amino acids. The V end lost 0 bases, the J end lost 3 bases, and 14 bases lay between the germline ends. The germline V gene has CDR1 DFQATT and CDR2 SNEGSKA (reference sequence). The V gene is TRBV20-1, the J gene TRBJ1-2, with D maybe TRBD1 (5 bases). Specimen: blood. The sequence was obtained from an elderly man in good health. The CDR3 loop reads CSARDRKGGDYGYTF. The CDR3, as DNA: TGCAGTGCTAGAGATCGGAAAGGAGGGGACTATGGCTACACCTTC.